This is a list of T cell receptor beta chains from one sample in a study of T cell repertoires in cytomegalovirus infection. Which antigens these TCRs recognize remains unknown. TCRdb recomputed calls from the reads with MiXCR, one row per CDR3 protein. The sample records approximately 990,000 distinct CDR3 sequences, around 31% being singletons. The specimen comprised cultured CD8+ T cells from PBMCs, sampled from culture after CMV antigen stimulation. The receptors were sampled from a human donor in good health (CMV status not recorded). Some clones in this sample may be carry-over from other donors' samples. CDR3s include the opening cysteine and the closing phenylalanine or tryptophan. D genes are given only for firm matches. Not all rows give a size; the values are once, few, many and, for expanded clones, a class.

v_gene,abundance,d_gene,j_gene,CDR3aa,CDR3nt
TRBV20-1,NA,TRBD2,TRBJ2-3,CSARVLADRTDTQYF,TGCAGTGCTAGGGTCCTAGCGGATCGCACAGATACGCAGTATTTT
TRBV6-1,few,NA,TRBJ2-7,CASEPPSGYEQYF,TGTGCCAGCGAGCCCCCCTCGGGGTACGAGCAGTACTTC
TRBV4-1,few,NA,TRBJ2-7,CASSHPGRSYEQYF,TGCGCCAGCAGCCATCCGGGACGAAGCTACGAGCAGTACTTC
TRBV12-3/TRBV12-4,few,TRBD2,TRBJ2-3,CASILRTSGDTDTQYF,TGTGCCAGCATTCTCCGGACTAGCGGGGACACAGATACGCAGTATTTT
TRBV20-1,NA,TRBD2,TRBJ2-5,CSARGWSSGDLQETQYF,TGCAGTGCTAGGGGTTGGTCTAGCGGGGATTTACAAGAGACCCAGTACTTC
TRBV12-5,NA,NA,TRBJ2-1,CASGLESGPSSYNEQFF,TGTGCTAGTGGTTTGGAAAGCGGGCCGAGCTCCTACAATGAGCAGTTCTTC
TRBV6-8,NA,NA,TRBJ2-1,CASTGRRGEQFF,TGTGCCAGCACAGGGAGGCGGGGTGAGCAGTTCTTC
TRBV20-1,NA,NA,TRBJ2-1,CSAFRRGGFYNEQFF,TGCAGTGCTTTTCGTAGGGGGGGATTCTACAATGAGCAGTTCTTC
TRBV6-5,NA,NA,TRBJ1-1,CASGHRGGLIDEAFF,TGTGCCAGCGGTCATAGGGGGGGCTTAATTGATGAAGCTTTCTTT
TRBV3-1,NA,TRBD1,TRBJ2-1,CASSQVTGGRNEQFF,TGTGCCAGCAGCCAAGTGACAGGGGGCAGGAATGAGCAGTTCTTC
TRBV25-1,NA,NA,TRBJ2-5,CASSGHQETQYF,TGTGCCAGCAGTGGCCACCAAGAGACCCAGTACTTC
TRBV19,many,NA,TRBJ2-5,CASTAGFQETQYF,TGTGCCAGCACCGCGGGGTTCCAAGAGACCCAGTACTTC
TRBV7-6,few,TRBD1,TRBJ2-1,CASSRQGPDNEQFF,TGTGCCAGCAGCCGACAGGGGCCCGACAATGAGCAGTTCTTC
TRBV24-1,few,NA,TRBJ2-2,CATSDPPAQDAGELFF,TGTGCCACCAGTGATCCCCCGGCGCAGGACGCCGGGGAGCTGTTTTTT
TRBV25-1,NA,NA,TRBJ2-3,CASTGLSVKDMQYF,TGTGCCAGCACGGGACTTAGCGTCAAAGACATGCAGTATTTT
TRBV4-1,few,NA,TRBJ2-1,CASSQGDSTEQFF,TGCGCCAGCAGCCAAGGAGACAGCACTGAGCAGTTCTTC
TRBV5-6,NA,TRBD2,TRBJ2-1,CVSSYGTSGSYNEQFF,TGTGTCAGCAGCTATGGGACTAGCGGTTCCTACAATGAGCAGTTCTTC
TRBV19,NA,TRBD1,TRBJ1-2,CASTGQVYGYTF,TGTGCCAGTACCGGACAGGTCTATGGCTACACCTTC
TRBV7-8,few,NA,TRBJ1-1,CASSLAVGMPNTEAFF,TGTGCCAGCAGCTTAGCAGTGGGGATGCCGAACACTGAAGCTTTCTTT
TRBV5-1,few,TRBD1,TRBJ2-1,CASSPVRGPRNEQFF,TGCGCCAGCAGCCCGGTGAGGGGGCCGAGGAATGAGCAGTTCTTC
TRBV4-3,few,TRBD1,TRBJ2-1,CASSWTADRSAPFSYNEQFF,TGCGCCAGCAGCTGGACGGCGGACAGGTCAGCCCCATTCTCCTACAATGAGCAGTTCTTC
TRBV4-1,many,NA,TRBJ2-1,CASSQGDNEQFF,TGCGCCAGCAGCCAAGGCGACAATGAGCAGTTCTTC
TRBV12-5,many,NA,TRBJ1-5,CASGFKAGAPQHF,TGTGCTAGTGGTTTCAAAGCCGGGGCGCCCCAGCATTTT
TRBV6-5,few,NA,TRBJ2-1,CASSYSQINEQFF,TGTGCCAGCAGTTACTCCCAGATCAATGAGCAGTTCTTC
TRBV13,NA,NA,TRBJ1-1,CASIMWAGPMNTEAFF,TGTGCCAGCATCATGTGGGCAGGCCCTATGAACACTGAAGCTTTCTTT
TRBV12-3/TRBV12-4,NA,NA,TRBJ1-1,CASKWLNTEAFF,TGTGCCAGCAAATGGCTGAACACTGAAGCTTTCTTT
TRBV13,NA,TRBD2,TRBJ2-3,CASSPRGSGGIFGTDTQYF,TGTGCCAGCAGCCCACGAGGTAGCGGGGGGATTTTCGGCACAGATACGCAGTATTTT
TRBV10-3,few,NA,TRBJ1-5,CAISESSQPQHF,TGTGCCATCAGTGAGTCGAGTCAGCCCCAGCATTTT
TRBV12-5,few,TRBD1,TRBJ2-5,CASGLGQGIREETQYF,TGTGCTAGTGGTTTGGGACAGGGTATTCGGGAAGAGACCCAGTACTTC
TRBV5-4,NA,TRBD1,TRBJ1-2,CASSPIDRGPNYGYTF,TGTGCCAGCAGTCCGATTGACAGGGGGCCTAACTATGGCTACACCTTC
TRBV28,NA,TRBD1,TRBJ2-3,CASSQLGTGTDTQYF,TGTGCCAGCAGCCAACTCGGGACAGGGACAGATACGCAGTATTTT
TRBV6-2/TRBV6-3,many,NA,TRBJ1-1,CASSYSLGNTEAFF,TGTGCCAGCAGTTACTCCTTAGGGAACACTGAAGCTTTCTTT
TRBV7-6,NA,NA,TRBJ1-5,CASSPTDSQPQHF,TGTGCCAGCAGCCCAACGGACAGCCAGCCCCAGCATTTT
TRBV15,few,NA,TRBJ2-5,CATSGPRGMGETQYF,TGTGCCACCAGCGGCCCCCGGGGGATGGGGGAGACCCAGTACTTC
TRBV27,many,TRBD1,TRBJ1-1,CASSLTGRTEAFF,TGTGCCAGCAGCTTGACAGGGAGGACTGAAGCTTTCTTT
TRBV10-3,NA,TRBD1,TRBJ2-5,CAIRDRQGSQETQYF,TGTGCCATCAGGGACCGACAGGGGAGCCAAGAGACCCAGTACTTC
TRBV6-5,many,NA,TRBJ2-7,CASSYGTGAYEQYF,TGTGCCAGCAGTTACGGGACCGGGGCCTACGAGCAGTACTTC
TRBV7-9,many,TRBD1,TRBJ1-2,CASSTGTGSYGYTF,TGTGCCAGCAGCACCGGGACAGGGAGCTATGGCTACACCTTC
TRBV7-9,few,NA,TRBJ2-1,CASSLEIDEQFF,TGTGCCAGCAGCTTAGAGATCGATGAGCAGTTCTTC
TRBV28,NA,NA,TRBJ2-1,CASRFLTRDPFNNEQFF,TGTGCCAGCAGATTTCTCACCAGGGATCCCTTTAACAATGAGCAGTTCTTC
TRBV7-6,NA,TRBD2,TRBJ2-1,CASSEEVGGGMENGQFF,TGTGCCAGCAGCGAAGAGGTGGGCGGGGGAATGGAAAATGGGCAGTTCTTC
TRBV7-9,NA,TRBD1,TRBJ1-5,CASSLGPRDSYGNQPQHF,TGTGCCAGCAGCTTAGGGCCCCGGGACAGCTACGGCAATCAGCCCCAGCATTTT
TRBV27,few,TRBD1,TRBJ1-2,CASSETGGGYGYTF,TGTGCCAGCAGTGAGACAGGGGGCGGCTATGGCTACACCTTC
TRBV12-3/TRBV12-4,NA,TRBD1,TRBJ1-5,CASSSLLTGTGGSNQPQHF,TGTGCCAGCAGTTCCCTCCTTACCGGGACAGGGGGGAGTAATCAGCCCCAGCATTTT
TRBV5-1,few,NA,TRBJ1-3,CASSTDNGNTIYF,TGCGCCAGCAGCACGGACAATGGAAACACCATATATTTT
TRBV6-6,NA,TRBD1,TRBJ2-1,CASSYSSTGGSSYNEQFF,TGTGCCAGCAGTTACTCGTCGACAGGGGGAAGCTCCTACAATGAGCAGTTCTTC
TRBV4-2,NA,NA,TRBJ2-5,CASSQDVGTETQYF,TGTGCCAGCAGCCAAGATGTGGGGACGGAGACCCAGTACTTC
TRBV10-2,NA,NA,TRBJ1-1,CASSESAGPNTEAFF,TGCGCCAGCAGTGAGTCTGCAGGGCCTAACACTGAAGCTTTCTTT
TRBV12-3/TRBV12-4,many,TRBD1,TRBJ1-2,CATIEETGASYGYTF,TGTGCCACCATTGAAGAGACAGGGGCTAGCTATGGCTACACCTTC
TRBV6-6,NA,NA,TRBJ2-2,CATVGGLGPEELFF,TGTGCCACCGTAGGGGGATTAGGGCCCGAGGAGCTGTTTTTT